The 17 T cell receptor beta chains below come from one sample, sequenced in a study of beta chain features in type 1 diabetes (dated by TCRdb to the late 2010s). Libraries were made using the immunoSEQ multiplex PCR assay. The entire isolated RNA was reverse transcribed using the High Capacity cDNA Reverse Transcription Kit, and thus expressed TCRB transcripts were sequenced. TCRdb provides this immuneACCESS table in a form limited to in-frame rearrangements. Some clones are lacking; in checked studies, under half of them reflect an unresolved V gene, and why the rest are absent is not known. For this sample there are about 150,000 clones; 8.5% to 14% appear just once. Of the sample, about 2% is held by the ten largest clones. Sequencing was performed on central memory CD4+ T cells from blood. These receptors were taken from a man between 18 and 35 years old in good health.

This CDR3 is CASSPSTDGNTIYF. CDR3 coding DNA: TGTGCCAGCTCACCATCGACCGACGGAAACACCATATATTTT. This chain joins TRBV18 and TRBJ1-3; D call uncertain. The CDR3 is 14 amino acids. Looked up from germline, CDR1 is KGHSH and CDR2 is LQKENI. Trimming took 2 bases from V and 4 from J, leaving 9 bases between them.

This clone was observed a handful of times. CDR3 region: CASSPNYEQYF. DNA for the CDR3: TGTGCCAGCAGCCCCAACTACGAGCAGTACTTC. The chain employs TRBV7-2 and TRBJ2-7; D uncertain. V lost 5 bases to trimming and J lost 3 bases, with 5 bases between them. This CDR3 spans 11 amino acids. Germline CDR1 reads SGHTA; CDR2 reads FQGNSA.

The V and J genes are TRBV5-1 and TRBJ2-1; the D gene is possibly TRBD2 (6 bases). The germline V gene encodes CDR1 SGHRS and CDR2 YFSETQ. The CDR3 length is 17 residues. V gave up 0 bases and J gave up 0 bases, with 13 bases separating them. In nucleotides, the CDR3 is TGCGCCAGCAGCTTGGAGGCGGGGCTCATCTCCTACAATGAGCAGTTCTTC. Its translation: CASSLEAGLISYNEQFF. Full variable domain (missing parts from reference TRBV5-1 and TRBJ2-1): KAGVTQTPRYLIKTRGQQVTLSCSPISGHRSVSWYQQTPGQGLQFLFEYFSETQRNKGNFPGRFSGRQFSNSRSEMNVSTLELGDSALYLCASSLEAGLISYNEQFFGPGTRLTVL.

This clone was seen ten or more times. This chain uses TRBV13 with TRBJ2-3; D is unresolved. The V gene's germline CDR1 is PRHDT and CDR2 FYEKMQ (reference sequence). With 5 bases removed from V and 5 bases from J, the gap between germline ends came to 11 bases. This CDR3 has 13 amino acids. This CDR3 reads CASSPMARDTQYF. CDR3 coding DNA: TGTGCCAGCAGCCCGATGGCGAGAGATACGCAGTATTTT.

This clone occurred a few times. V and J are TRBV4-3 and TRBJ1-3; the D is unclear. The CDR3 totals 13 residues. In germline, CDR1 is LGHNA, CDR2 YSLEER. Trimming pared 8 bases from V and 1 base from J, leaving 9 bases between. DNA for the CDR3: TGCGCCAGCCCTGGGGTTTCTGGAAACACCATATATTTT. Translation: CASPGVSGNTIYF.

CDR3 sequence (DNA): TGTGCCAGCAGCCCACGGGGGCTCGGCGGGGAGCTGTTTTTT. Residues: CASSPRGLGGELFF. This chain links TRBV7-9 with TRBJ2-2; D may correspond to TRBD1 or TRBD2 (6 bases each). The CDR3 contains 14 residues. V was clipped by 5 bases and J by 7 bases, with 14 bases between them. The germline V gene encodes CDR1 SEHNR and CDR2 FQNEAQ (reference sequence). The full variable domain, with the rest looked up from reference TRBV7-9 and TRBJ2-2, is DTGVSQNPRHKITKRGQNVTFRCDPISEHNRLYWYRQTLGQGPEFLTYFQNEAQLEKSRLLSDRFSAERPKGSFSTLEIQRTEQGDSAMYLCASSPRGLGGELFFGEGSRLTVL.

V and J are TRBV28 and TRBJ2-3; D unclear. This CDR3 is 13 amino acids long. Per germline, CDR1 MDHEN and CDR2 SYDVKM. V was trimmed by 3 bases and J by 1 base, leaving 5 bases between them. The CDR3 bases are TGTGCCAGCAGTTTCACAGGCACAGATACGCAGTATTTT. Translated: CASSFTGTDTQYF.

The chain links TRBV28 to TRBJ2-3; 7 nucleotides match TRBD1. Germline V gene sequence: CDR1 MDHEN, CDR2 SYDVKM. The CDR3 is 14 amino acids. With 5 bases clipped from V and 4 bases from J, the junction kept 6 bases outside the gene matches. The CDR3 DNA follows: TGTGCCAGCAGTCGAGGGGGCTTGGCAGATACGCAGTATTTT. Translated, it gives CASSRGGLADTQYF. Full variable domain (outside the CDR3, taken from reference TRBV28 and TRBJ2-3): DVKVTQSSRYLVKRTGEKVFLECVQDMDHENMFWYRQDPGLGLRLIYFSYDVKMKEKGDIPEGYSVSREKKERFSLILESASTNQTSMYLCASSRGGLADTQYFGPGTRLTVL.

The chain combines TRBV28 with TRBJ2-4; D possibly corresponds to TRBD1 (5 bases). The CDR3 contains 14 residues. Looked up from germline, CDR1 is MDHEN and CDR2 is SYDVKM. Trimming stripped 5 bases from V and 5 bases from J, with 13 bases between. CDR3 loop: CASSPRELQNIQYF. The CDR3 bases are TGTGCCAGCAGTCCCAGGGAACTCCAAAACATTCAGTACTTC. Full variable domain (rest looked up from reference TRBV28 and TRBJ2-4): DVKVTQSSRYLVKRTGEKVFLECVQDMDHENMFWYRQDPGLGLRLIYFSYDVKMKEKGDIPEGYSVSREKKERFSLILESASTNQTSMYLCASSPRELQNIQYFGAGTRLSVL.

V is TRBV27 and J is TRBJ2-3; the D call may be TRBD1 or TRBD2 (5 bases each). This CDR3 has 14 residues. Per germline, CDR1 MNHEY and CDR2 SMNVEV (reference sequence). V lost 4 bases and J 1 base, leaving 9 bases between the germline ends. The CDR3 nucleotides read TGTGCCAGCAGTTCCCGGGGCGGCACAGATACGCAGTATTTT. As protein: CASSSRGGTDTQYF.

This clone was detected only a few times. CDR3 in DNA: TGCAGCGTTGAAGGGGACGTTACCGGGGAGCTGTTTTTT. Protein: CSVEGDVTGELFF. The V call is TRBV29-1, the J call TRBJ2-2; the D gene could be TRBD1 or TRBD2 (5 bases each). V was cut by 1 base and J by 5 bases, with 8 bases left in between. CDR1 is SQVTM and CDR2 is ANQGSEA in the germline V gene. This CDR3 contains 13 residues.

The chain couples TRBV7-8 to TRBJ2-7; 7 positions match TRBD1. J was trimmed by 3 bases and V by 1 base; bases with no gene match: 3. CDR3 length: 14 amino acids. Germline assignment: CDR1 SGHVS and CDR2 FQNEAQ. The CDR3 protein is CASSLVRDSYEQYF. The CDR3 DNA follows: TGTGCCAGCAGCTTAGTAAGGGACAGCTACGAGCAGTACTTC.

This clone was picked up a small number of times. The gene calls are TRBV14 and TRBJ1-1; D unclear. The CDR3 has 13 amino acids. Deletions cut 0 bases from V and 5 bases from J, with 7 bases between. Per germline, CDR1 SGHDN and CDR2 FVKESK. The CDR3 protein is CASSQEWITEAFF. The CDR3 DNA reads TGTGCCAGCAGCCAAGAGTGGATTACTGAAGCTTTCTTT. Full variable domain (rest looked up from reference TRBV14 and TRBJ1-1): EAGVTQFPSHSVIEKGQTVTLRCDPISGHDNLYWYRRVMGKEIKFLLHFVKESKQDESGMPNNRFLAERTGGTYSTLKVQPAELEDSGVYFCASSQEWITEAFFGQGTRLTVV.

This rearrangement joins TRBV13 to TRBJ1-1; D is unclear. Germline V gene sequence: CDR1 PRHDT, CDR2 FYEKMQ (reference sequence). The CDR3 spans 12 residues. Trimming stripped 5 bases from V and 0 bases from J, with 4 bases between. In DNA, the CDR3 is TGTGCCAGCAGCCGATTGAACACTGAAGCTTTCTTT. This codes for CASSRLNTEAFF.

This clone was counted a few times. A far bigger clonotype differs at one base, so this is likely a read error. The chain is built from TRBV25-1 and TRBJ2-3; D ambiguous. V was pared by 7 bases and J by 1 base, with 9 bases between. The CDR3 sequence is 13 residues long. CDR1 and CDR2 (germline): MGHDK, SYGVNS. The CDR3 here is CASTRSGTDTQYF. The CDR3 DNA reads TGTGCCAGCACTAGGAGCGGCACAGATACGCAGTATTTT.

This clone has a handful of counts. The V call is TRBV2, the J call TRBJ2-3, with 12 nucleotides matching TRBD2. Per the germline V gene, CDR1 is SNHLY and CDR2 is FYNNEI. Losses at the gene ends were 5 bases for V and 0 bases for J; bases not matched to a gene: 6. The CDR3 runs to 17 residues. CDR3 sequence: CASSSKGTSGSTDTQYF. CDR3 coding DNA: TGTGCCAGCAGTTCGAAAGGGACTAGCGGGAGCACAGATACGCAGTATTTT.

V and J are TRBV7-2 and TRBJ2-7; 10 bases fit TRBD1. Trimming cost V 3 bases and J 4 bases; bases outside gene matches: 6. Germline assignment: CDR1 SGHTA and CDR2 FQGNSA. The CDR3 extends over 15 amino acids. CDR3 bases: TGTGCCAGCAGCTTTTTAGGACAGGGGGGGTACGAGCAGTACTTC. Protein sequence: CASSFLGQGGYEQYF.